This T cell receptor (beta chain) was identified during a study of blood T cell repertoires in COVID-19. Across the study: Whether acute or convalescent, the COVID-19 samples came from the United States, Italy and Spain. PBMCs, B-cell-depleted T cells, or T cells provided the cDNA or gDNA that made up the material.

Germline V gene lookup returns CDR1 SGHNT and CDR2 YYREEE (reference sequence). This CDR3 contains 15 residues. The V end was cut by 0 bases, the J end by 2 bases, with 11 bases between. Original processing methods: Estimation of nucleated cell counts relied on the amplification of reference gene primers. Profiling relied on immunoSEQ multiplex PCR, and the TCRdb table lists in-frame clones only, not all of them. V, J and clone size reflect that table, while D and trimming were determined from the DNA. The sample contains some 96,000 clones, more than 65% of which appear only once. Sequenced input: peripheral blood. This TCR derives from a man between 65 and 85 years old with active or convalescent COVID-19. The rearrangement uses TRBV5-4 and TRBJ2-5; D is ambiguous. The CDR3: CASSLEYGGQETQYF. In DNA, the CDR3 is TGTGCCAGCAGCTTGGAGTACGGCGGACAAGAGACCCAGTACTTC.